This TCR beta chain was sequenced in a study of T-cell memory formation after mild COVID-19. TCRdb passed the 5' RACE reads through MiXCR, listing each CDR3 protein once. The data hold around 320,000 distinct CDR3 sequences, with approximately 15% observed a single time. Trimming removed 6 bases at V and 11 bases at J, with 19 bases between. CDR3 length: 13 residues. In its sample, this clonotype was seen a few times. V usage is TRBV12-3 or TRBV12-4 and J usage is TRBJ1-1, with D possibly TRBD1 on 6 matching bases. This receptor was taken from a man aged 18 to 30 who had mild COVID-19 (a few samples of this study predate the infection). Cell type and time point are not known. The source material was PBMCs or a T cell subset sorted from them (not recorded which). CDR3 sequence reads: CASRFGDTGAAFF. The CDR3 nucleotides read TGTGCCAGCAGGTTCGGGGACACGGGCGCCGCTTTCTTT.